The subject of this entry is one T cell receptor beta chain. The data derive from a study of blood T cell repertoires in COVID-19. Study-level information: Acute and convalescent COVID-19 samples came from the United States, Italy and Spain. The analysed material was cDNA or gDNA that came from T cells, B-cell-depleted T cells, or PBMCs.

V gave up 2 bases and J gave up 4 bases, with 9 bases separating them. The CDR3 is made up of 14 amino acids. In germline, CDR1 is MNHEY, CDR2 SVGAGI. Sequenced by immunoSEQ multiplex PCR; TCRdb stores in-frame clones only, minus some. This sample carries 270,000 or so clones, approximately 87% of them seen once, and the ten largest clones take less than 15%. Seattle patients were enrolled while actively infected and followed longitudinally. This rearrangement joins TRBV6-5 to TRBJ1-5; D is uncertain. The TCR sequence derives from a woman younger than 45 with COVID-19, enrolled during active disease. The sample was peripheral blood. In nucleotides, the CDR3 is TGTGCCAGCAGTTACGGGCCTTTAAATCAGCCCCAGCATTTT. As protein: CASSYGPLNQPQHF.